Below are 18 T cell receptor beta chains sequenced from a single sample in a study of PD-1 blockade in classical Hodgkin lymphoma. After autologous stem cell transplantation all patients relapsed, and prior brentuximab vedotin exposure differed between cohorts. Produced via immunoSEQ multiplex PCR; TCRdb's table is partial and in-frame only. The profile shows about 41,000 clones, roughly 70% of them singletons. Sequences were derived from peripheral blood mononuclear cells (PBMCs), sampled at baseline. The receptors were sampled from a human donor with classical Hodgkin lymphoma.

CDR3 protein: CAWSIQGAEPQHF. The CDR3 coding sequence is TGTGCCTGGAGTATCCAGGGGGCAGAGCCCCAGCATTTT. The V call is TRBV30, the J call TRBJ1-5, with 8 bases fitting TRBD1. There are 13 residues in the CDR3. V lost 2 bases, J lost 8 bases, and 5 bases stayed unmatched. The V gene's germline CDR1 is GTSNPN and CDR2 SVGIG (reference sequence).

This chain connects TRBV7-9 to TRBJ1-1; D is uncertain. The CDR3 covers 18 residues. The germline gives CDR1 SEHNR, CDR2 FQNEAQ (reference sequence). V dropped 3 bases and J dropped 2 bases, with 22 bases sitting between them. The CDR3 reads CASSFWVGPLTGNTEAFF. Here the CDR3 DNA reads TGTGCCAGCAGCTTCTGGGTGGGCCCTCTAACTGGAAACACTGAAGCTTTCTTT.

The J gene is TRBJ2-5, the V gene TRBV18; D not certain. This CDR3 is 14 amino acids long. The germline V gene encodes CDR1 KGHSH and CDR2 LQKENI. The germline V and J ends were trimmed by 3 bases and 3 bases, with 11 bases remaining between them. This chain's CDR3 is CASSPPLLEETQYF. As DNA, the CDR3 is TGTGCCAGCTCACCTCCCCTCTTGGAAGAGACCCAGTACTTC. Full variable domain (outside the CDR3, taken from reference TRBV18 and TRBJ2-5): NAGVMQNPRHLVRRRGQEARLRCSPMKGHSHVYWYRQLPEEGLKFMVYLQKENIIDESGMPKERFSAEFPKEGPSILRIQQVVRGDSAAYFCASSPPLLEETQYFGPGTRLLVL.

This clone was seen a few times. The rearrangement uses TRBV6-6 and TRBJ1-2; 10 bases are shared with TRBD1. V lost 2 bases, J lost 3 bases, and 0 bases stayed unmatched. Germline V gene data show CDR1 as MNHNY and CDR2 as SVGAGI (reference sequence). This CDR3 region has 14 residues. For the CDR3, the DNA is TGTGCCAGCAGTTACGGGACAGGGGACTATGGCTACACCTTC. Translation: CASSYGTGDYGYTF.

The V gene is TRBV11-1, the J gene TRBJ2-5, with D hard to call. V was clipped by 3 bases and J by 4 bases, with 12 bases between them. The CDR3 has 14 amino acids. Germline V gives CDR1 SGHAT, CDR2 FQDESV (reference sequence). Here the CDR3 reads CASSFHRVVETQYF. The CDR3 bases are TGTGCCAGCAGCTTTCATAGGGTAGTAGAGACCCAGTACTTC.

V usage is TRBV6-1 and J usage is TRBJ2-3, with D uncertain. V lost 3 bases and J lost 2, with 3 bases in between. The CDR3 sequence is 12 residues long. Per the germline V gene, CDR1 is MNHNS and CDR2 is SASEGT. The CDR3 is CASSDYTDTQYF. In nucleotides, the CDR3 is TGTGCCAGCAGTGATTACACAGATACGCAGTATTTT.

V usage is TRBV5-1 and J usage is TRBJ2-1; D is possibly TRBD1 (5 bases). The V end lost 0 bases, the J end lost 10 bases, and 17 bases lay between the germline ends. Germline-derived CDR1 and CDR2 are SGHRS and YFSETQ. This CDR3 spans 15 amino acids. CDR3 coding DNA: TGCGCCAGCAGCTTGGTAAGTGAAACAGGCGGAGAGCAGTTCTTC. This sequence encodes CASSLVSETGGEQFF.

CDR3 amino acids: CASSLVGGLSSGANVLTF. CDR3 nucleotides: TGTGCCAGCAGCTTAGTCGGGGGACTTAGCTCTGGGGCCAACGTCCTGACTTTC. The rearrangement links TRBV7-8 to TRBJ2-6; D possibly corresponds to TRBD2 (6 bases). V dropped 1 base and J dropped 0 bases, with 13 bases sitting between them. CDR3 length: 18 residues. Germline CDR1 and CDR2: SGHVS and FQNEAQ.

This clone was seen more than once but under ten times. The V call is TRBV9, the J call TRBJ2-7; D uncertain. Germline V gene lookup returns CDR1 SGDLS and CDR2 YYNGEE. The CDR3 loop spans 13 amino acids. Trimming cost V 0 bases and J 3 bases, with 7 bases left between them. CDR3 loop: CASSVGPNYEQYF. In DNA form, the CDR3 reads TGTGCCAGCAGCGTAGGACCCAACTACGAGCAGTACTTC.

The chain uses TRBV5-4 and TRBJ2-3; D possibly uses TRBD1 or TRBD2 (5 bases each). The germline gives CDR1 SGHNT, CDR2 YYREEE (reference sequence). The CDR3 has 15 amino acids. V lost 4 bases, J lost 2 bases, and 14 bases lay in between. The CDR3 DNA reads as TGTGCCAGCAGCCCCCGTGGGGGAGCCACAGATACGCAGTATTTT. Protein product: CASSPRGGATDTQYF.

The V call is TRBV5-1, the J call TRBJ2-3, with 7 positions matching TRBD2. The CDR3 contains 12 residues. The V and J ends lost 1 base and 10 bases, in that order; junction bases with no gene match: 3. CDR1 and CDR2 from the germline V gene are SGHRS and YFSETQ. The CDR3 nucleotides read TGCGCCAGCAGCTTGTCTCGGGAGGCGCAGTATTTT. Its protein product is CASSLSREAQYF.

V and J are TRBV5-6 and TRBJ2-7; either TRBD1 or TRBD2 may supply D (6 bases each). The length of the CDR3 is 15 residues. The V end lost 2 bases, the J end lost 3 bases, and 15 bases lay between the germline ends. Germline V gene data show CDR1 as SGHDT and CDR2 as YYEEEE. The DNA for the CDR3 is TGTGCCAGCAGCTTATCGGGGGACATCTTCTACGAGCAGTACTTC. It encodes CASSLSGDIFYEQYF.

This sequence joins TRBV19 and TRBJ1-4; no clear D gene. Trimming took 4 bases from V and 0 from J, leaving 9 bases between them. This CDR3 spans 15 amino acids. CDR1 is LNHDA and CDR2 is SQIVND in the germline V gene (reference sequence). The CDR3 DNA is TGTGCCAGTAGTAGATTCCTTGCAACTAATGAAAAACTGTTTTTT. It specifies CASSRFLATNEKLFF.

The count of this clone is one. The V call is TRBV7-3, the J call TRBJ2-1; D remains unclear. The CDR3 covers 14 residues. Germline CDR1 and CDR2: SGHTA and FQGTGA. V gave up 2 bases and J gave up 10 bases, with 15 bases separating them. The chain's CDR3 is CASSLDGVAKEQFF. The CDR3 region has the DNA TGTGCCAGCAGCTTAGATGGTGTCGCTAAGGAGCAGTTCTTC.

The gene calls are TRBV7-3 and TRBJ2-5; possibly TRBD1 for D (6 bases). There are 13 residues in the CDR3. In germline, CDR1 is SGHTA, CDR2 FQGTGA. The ends were cut back, 5 bases at V and 11 bases at J, with 18 bases in the middle. This CDR3 is CASSPNRVTLQYF. CDR3 coding DNA: TGTGCCAGCAGCCCCAACAGGGTGACCCTTCAGTACTTC.

V and J are TRBV27 and TRBJ1-5; D is undetermined. V was pared by 3 bases and J by 2 bases, with 11 bases between. CDR3 size: 15 residues. Germline lookup yields CDR1 MNHEY and CDR2 SMNVEV (reference sequence). CDR3: CASSFGGQGNQPQHF. In DNA, the CDR3 is TGTGCCAGCAGTTTTGGTGGCCAAGGCAATCAGCCCCAGCATTTT.

The chain links TRBV9 to TRBJ2-3; the match to TRBD1 covers 7 bases. J was trimmed by 4 bases and V by 3 bases; bases with no gene match: 8. The germline V gene encodes CDR1 SGDLS and CDR2 YYNGEE. The CDR3 covers 15 residues. CDR3 DNA sequence: TGTGCCAGCAGCGCGAGAGGGACAGTTTCAGATACGCAGTATTTT. It specifies CASSARGTVSDTQYF.

This clone has only a few counts. The chain uses TRBV9 and TRBJ1-2; 10 nucleotides agree with TRBD1. V lost 0 bases to trimming and J lost 0 bases; unmatched junction nucleotides: 2. Germline loops: CDR1 SGDLS, CDR2 YYNGEE. This CDR3 has 16 amino acids. The CDR3 region has the DNA TGTGCCAGCAGCGTAGGGACAGGGGGTACTAACTATGGCTACACCTTC. Translated, it gives CASSVGTGGTNYGYTF.